These T cell receptor beta chains were read from a single sample in a study of T cell repertoires in cytomegalovirus infection. TCRdb reanalysed the reads using MiXCR and keeps one entry per CDR3 protein. The sample includes some 940,000 distinct CDR3 sequences, approximately 31% seen only once; the top ten take about an eighth. The antigens these receptors bind are not known. Sequenced material: cultured CD8+ T cells from PBMCs, taken from culture after CMV antigen stimulation. The source of these receptors is a human donor in good health (CMV status not recorded). Some clones in this sample may be carry-over from other donors' samples. The CDR3 runs from the conserved cysteine through the conserved F or W. The D gene is left open where the match is weak. The size field is filled for only some rows; it gives once, few, many or a size class.

TRBJ1-2 few TRBV7-9 - TGTGCCAGCAGCCTTGAGACAGGACGCTATGGCTACACCTTC CASSLETGRYGYTF
TRBJ2-2 - TRBV6-2/TRBV6-3 TRBD1 TGTGCCAGCAGTTCCTGGGACAGCTCATCCGGGGAGCTGTTTTTT CASSSWDSSSGELFF
TRBJ2-1 many TRBV7-6 TRBD2 TGTGCCAGCAGCCCGGCTGCGGGGGGGCCTACCAATGAGCAGTTCTTC CASSPAAGGPTNEQFF
TRBJ1-2 - TRBV20-1 TRBD1 TGCAGTGCTAGAGATCCCCCAGGGGGGAGCTATGGCTACACCTTC CSARDPPGGSYGYTF
TRBJ2-3 few TRBV4-1 - TGCGCCAGCAGCTCCCGAAAGACGTACGACGGGTATACGCAGTATTTT CASSSRKTYDGYTQYF
TRBJ1-5 - TRBV19 - TGTGCCAGTAGTACCTACAGGGATCAGCCCCAGCATTTT CASSTYRDQPQHF
TRBJ2-3 many TRBV4-1 - TGTGCCAGCAGCCAGGGGCTCACAGATACGCAGTATTTT CASSQGLTDTQYF
TRBJ2-5 - TRBV29-1 TRBD2 TGCAGCGTCCTACCGCTAGCGGAACACCAAGAGACCCAGTACTTC CSVLPLAEHQETQYF
TRBJ2-2 - TRBV29-1 - TGCAGCGTTGAAGGCTCTTTGGGAAGCGGGGAGCTGTTTTTT CSVEGSLGSGELFF
TRBJ2-1 - TRBV28 TRBD2 TGTGCCAGCACCGTTTCGGGACTAGCCTACAATGAGCAGTTCTTC CASTVSGLAYNEQFF
TRBJ2-3 - TRBV6-2/TRBV6-3 - TGTGCCAGCAGCTACCCGGACGGGGTTTCAAGCACAGATACGCAGTATTTT CASSYPDGVSSTDTQYF
TRBJ2-6 - TRBV7-9 - TGTGCCAGCAGCTCGGGATCTGTTGGGGCCAACGTCCTGACTTTC CASSSGSVGANVLTF
TRBJ2-1 - TRBV6-5 - TGTGCCAGCAGGCCCCCCGGGCGCGATGAGCAGTTCTTC CASRPPGRDEQFF
TRBJ2-1 many TRBV7-2 TRBD2 TGTGCCAGCAGCCTCCGACTAGCGGGGGGTCCCTACAATGAGCAGTTCTTC CASSLRLAGGPYNEQFF
TRBJ1-1 - TRBV2 - TGTGCCAGCAGGAGCGGGAGGAGCAGGAACACTGAAGCTTTCTTT CASRSGRSRNTEAFF
TRBJ2-2 - TRBV9 - TGTGCCAGCAGGGACAAGCCGTTTGACGGGGAGCTGTTTTTT CASRDKPFDGELFF
TRBJ1-2 - TRBV5-6 - TGTGCCAGCAGCTTGGGTACAGGGATGGACCCCTATGGCTACACCTTC CASSLGTGMDPYGYTF
TRBJ2-1 - TRBV20-1 - TGCAGTGCTAGTTACACCGGGGTTGGTTCCTACAAAGAGCAGTTCTTC CSASYTGVGSYKEQFF
TRBJ2-7 few TRBV19 - TGTGCCAGTAGTAAATTCGCTAACTACGAGCAGTACTTC CASSKFANYEQYF
TRBJ1-2 - TRBV7-9 - TGTGCCAGCAGCTCAGGAGGCCCAGATGGCTACACCTTC CASSSGGPDGYTF
TRBJ2-2 few TRBV11-2 TRBD2 TGTGCCAGCAGCTTTGGGCGGGGGACGATCGGGGAGCTGTTTTTT CASSFGRGTIGELFF
TRBJ2-2 - TRBV27 - TGTGCCAGCAGTTTAAAATTGGGCGGGGAGCTGTTTTTT CASSLKLGGELFF
TRBJ2-1 - TRBV12-5 TRBD2 TGTGCTAGTGGTTTACTGGGACTAGCGGGGGACCACAGCTCCTACAATGAGCAGTTCTTC CASGLLGLAGDHSSYNEQFF
TRBJ2-3 few TRBV6-1 TRBD2 TGTGCCAGCAGTTCCCTAGCGGGGGGCGCTAGCACAGATACGCAGTATTTT CASSSLAGGASTDTQYF
TRBJ1-1 - TRBV5-4 - TGTGCCAGCAGCGGACTGGGGGCGTCCACTGAAGCTTTCTTT CASSGLGASTEAFF
TRBJ2-1 many TRBV4-1 - TGCGCCAGCAGCCCCCCAGATCGGGTGGGCAATGAGCAGTTCTTC CASSPPDRVGNEQFF
TRBJ1-4 - TRBV6-6 - TGTGCCAGCAGTTACCCGGGTCCGTCGGCGGACCGAACTAATGAAAAACTGTTTTTT CASSYPGPSADRTNEKLFF
TRBJ2-2 - TRBV11-2 TRBD1 TGTGCCAGCAGCCCGCGACAGGGGGCCGCCGGGGAGCTGTTTTTT CASSPRQGAAGELFF
TRBJ1-1 few TRBV10-3 - TGTGCCAGTTCCGGCTGGAACACTGAAGCTTTCTTT CASSGWNTEAFF
TRBJ2-2 - TRBV20-1 - - CSARDKVGGGAGEMFF
TRBJ2-2 - TRBV4-1 - TGCGCCAGCAGCCAAGAACCTACCGGGATGAACACCGGGGAGCTGTTTTTT CASSQEPTGMNTGELFF
TRBJ1-2 few TRBV29-1 - TGCAGCGTTGAAGGGGGAGGTCGGTATGGCTACACCTTC CSVEGGGRYGYTF
TRBJ2-2 - TRBV27 - TGTGCCAGCAGTTTATTCGTGATCGGGGAGCTGTTTTTT CASSLFVIGELFF
TRBJ1-5 - TRBV28 - TGTGCCAGCTACCGTGGGCAGGAAGATTATAGCAATCAGCCCCAGCATTTT CASYRGQEDYSNQPQHF
TRBJ2-7 few TRBV5-1 - TGCGCCAGCAGCTGGGCAGGGGGGTGGGAGCAGTACTTC CASSWAGGWEQYF
TRBJ2-1 few TRBV12-3/TRBV12-4 - TGTGCCAGCAGTTTACAGGGACCCAATGAGCAGTTCTTC CASSLQGPNEQFF
TRBJ2-7 few TRBV19 - TGTGCCAGTACCCCCTCCCACTGGGCCTACGAGCAGTACTTC CASTPSHWAYEQYF